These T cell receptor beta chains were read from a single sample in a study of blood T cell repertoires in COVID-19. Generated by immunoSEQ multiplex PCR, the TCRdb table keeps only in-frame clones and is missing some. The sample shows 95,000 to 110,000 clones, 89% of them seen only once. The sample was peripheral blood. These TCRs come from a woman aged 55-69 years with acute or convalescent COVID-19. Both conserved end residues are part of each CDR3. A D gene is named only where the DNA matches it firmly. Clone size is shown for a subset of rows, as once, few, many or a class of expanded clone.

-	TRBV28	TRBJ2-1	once	CASSLQYNEQFF	TGTGCCAGCAGTTTGCAGTACAATGAGCAGTTCTTC
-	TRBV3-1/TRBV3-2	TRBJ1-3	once	CASSRSDNGNTIYF	TGTGCCAGCAGCCGATCGGACAACGGAAACACCATATATTTT
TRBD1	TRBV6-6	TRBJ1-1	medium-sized	CASSFPGQGNTEAFF	TGTGCCAGCAGTTTTCCGGGACAGGGGAACACTGAAGCTTTCTTT
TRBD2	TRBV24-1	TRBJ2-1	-	CATSDPSGASYNEQFF	TGTGCCACCAGTGATCCCAGCGGGGCGTCCTACAATGAGCAGTTCTTC
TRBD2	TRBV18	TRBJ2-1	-	CASSGLAGSYNEQFF	TGTGCCAGCTCAGGACTAGCGGGCTCCTACAATGAGCAGTTCTTC
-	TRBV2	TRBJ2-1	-	CASSETASPYNEQFF	TGTGCCAGCAGTGAAACGGCTAGCCCCTACAATGAGCAGTTCTTC
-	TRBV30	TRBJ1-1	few	CAWRTERRGEAFF	TGTGCCTGGAGGACGGAGAGGCGGGGTGAAGCTTTCTTT
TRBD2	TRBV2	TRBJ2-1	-	CASFPVWEGVNEQFF	TGTGCCAGCTTCCCGGTATGGGAGGGCGTCAATGAGCAGTTCTTC
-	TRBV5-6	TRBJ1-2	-	CASSLYPEVGYTF	TGTGCCAGCAGCTTGTATCCGGAGGTCGGCTACACCTTC
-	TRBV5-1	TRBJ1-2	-	CASSPAALNYGYTF	TGCGCCAGCAGTCCGGCGGCCCTTAACTATGGCTACACCTTC
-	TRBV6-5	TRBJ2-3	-	CASTPQHADTQYF	TGTGCCAGTACCCCCCAACATGCAGATACGCAGTATTTT
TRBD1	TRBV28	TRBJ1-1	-	CASSSLTGGRAFF	TGTGCCAGCAGTTCGCTGACAGGGGGCAGGGCTTTCTTT
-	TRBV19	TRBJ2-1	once	CASSLEIEQFF	TGTGCCAGTAGTCTCGAGATTGAGCAGTTCTTC
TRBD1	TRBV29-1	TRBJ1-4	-	CSVEGTGASNEKLFF	TGCAGCGTTGAGGGGACAGGGGCCTCTAATGAAAAACTGTTTTTT